The 20 T cell receptor beta chains below come from one sample, sequenced in a study of blood T cells in healthy people across ages. A sample-barcoded 5' primer and a J-beta primer mix were used in a second PCR of roughly 7 to 11 cycles. In TCRdb, the 5' RACE reads were re-called with MiXCR into one record per CDR3 protein. The table shows hundreds of thousands of distinct CDR3 sequences, with about 46% occurring only once. The specimen sequenced was blood. These receptors came from a man of 80 years or more in good health.

The gene calls are TRBV6-6 and TRBJ2-6; D might be TRBD1 or TRBD2, each matching 5 bases. This CDR3 region has 16 residues. Germline assignment: CDR1 MNHNY and CDR2 SVGAGI (reference sequence). Deletions cut 8 bases from V and 0 bases from J, with 14 bases between. For the CDR3, the DNA is TGTGCCAGCTGTCCGTCCGGGGCCTCTGGGGCCAACGTCCTGACTTTC. Translated, it gives CASCPSGASGANVLTF.

The genes are TRBV28 and TRBJ1-6, with 7 bases that match TRBD1. The trim removed 6 bases at V and 7 bases at J, leaving 3 bases unmatched. Germline values: CDR1 MDHEN, CDR2 SYDVKM. CDR3 length equals 13 residues. The CDR3 sequence is CASSSGQNSPLHF. As DNA, the CDR3 is TGTGCCAGCAGCTCGGGACAGAATTCACCCCTCCACTTT. The full variable domain, with the rest looked up from reference TRBV28 and TRBJ1-6, is DVKVTQSSRYLVKRTGEKVFLECVQDMDHENMFWYRQDPGLGLRLIYFSYDVKMKEKGDIPEGYSVSREKKERFSLILESASTNQTSMYLCASSSGQNSPLHFGNGTRLTVT.

A note on this clonotype: One junction end does not reproduce the germline sequence, and a read error may be involved. The rearrangement links TRBV7-7 to TRBJ2-3; TRBD2 might be the D (5 bases). The V gene's germline CDR1 is SSHAT and CDR2 FNYEAQ (reference sequence). The CDR3 runs 15 residues. CDR3 loop: CASSLYTGSTDTQYF. Here the CDR3 DNA reads TGTGCTAGCAGCTTATACACGGGGAGCACAGATACGCAGTATTTT.

The chain is built from TRBV20-1 and TRBJ2-3, with 12 bases aligning to TRBD2. Germline V gives CDR1 DFQATT, CDR2 SNEGSKA (reference sequence). The CDR3 loop spans 15 amino acids. Losses at the gene ends were 4 bases for V and 5 bases for J; bases not matched to a gene: 7. CDR3 DNA: TGCAGTGCTACGACTAGCGGGAGTTCCCTAGATACGCAGTATTTT. This translates into CSATTSGSSLDTQYF.

The chain couples TRBV6-6 to TRBJ2-7; 9 bases align to TRBD1. J gave up 1 base and V 0 bases, and 7 bases lay outside the gene matches. The CDR3 sequence is 17 residues long. The germline CDR1 and CDR2 sequences are MNHNY and SVGAGI (reference sequence). CDR3 in amino acids: CASSYSQPGQGSYEQYF. CDR3 DNA: TGTGCCAGCAGTTACTCACAGCCAGGACAGGGGTCCTACGAGCAGTACTTC.

As regards this clonotype: An end of the junction differs from the germline gene, which may be a read error. The rearrangement uses TRBV7-2 and TRBJ1-4; D is undetermined. This CDR3 contains 15 residues. CDR1 is SGHTA and CDR2 is FQGNSA in the germline V gene. CDR3 DNA: TGTGCCAGCAGTTTAGACGGCACAACTAATGAAAAACTGTTTTTT. It translates to CASSLDGTTNEKLFF.

The V gene is TRBV29-1, the J gene TRBJ2-3, with 8 positions matching TRBD2. CDR3 length: 15 residues. The trim removed 4 bases at V and 2 bases at J, leaving 8 bases unmatched. Germline loops: CDR1 SQVTM, CDR2 ANQGSEA. Here the CDR3 DNA reads TGCAGCGTTGGGTCAAGCGGGAGAGTCACAGATACGCAGTATTTT. It encodes CSVGSSGRVTDTQYF.

Notes on this clonotype: A much larger clonotype is one base distant, so this may be a read error. V and J are TRBV11-1 and TRBJ2-3, with D maybe TRBD2 (6 bases). The CDR3 loop spans 16 amino acids. In germline, CDR1 is SGHAT, CDR2 FQDESV (reference sequence). The CDR3 sequence is CASSQNLLAITGTQYF. As DNA, the CDR3 is TGTGCCAGCAGCCAAAATTTACTAGCTATCACAGGTACGCAGTATTTT.

This clonotype was seen only a few times. The chain recombines TRBV18 with TRBJ2-1, with 10 bases lining up with TRBD2. The junction had 5 bases not matched to a gene; V was cut back by 0 bases and J by 6 bases. In germline, CDR1 is KGHSH, CDR2 LQKENI. The CDR3 consists of 16 residues. The CDR3 loop reads CASSPPLLAGPNEQFF. CDR3 coding DNA: TGTGCCAGCTCACCACCCTTACTAGCGGGGCCCAATGAGCAGTTCTTC.

V is TRBV28 and J is TRBJ2-1, with 9 bases lining up with TRBD1. CDR1 and CDR2 (germline): MDHEN, SYDVKM. The CDR3 has 13 residues. V was pared by 7 bases and J by 10 bases, with 8 bases of the junction left unmatched. The CDR3 bases are TGTGCCAGCAAACCGACAGGGGGAAGGGAGCAGTTCTTC. This codes for CASKPTGGREQFF.

This clonotype has more than one count but fewer than ten. This rearrangement joins TRBV29-1 to TRBJ1-1; 7 bases align to TRBD1. V shed 6 bases, J shed 0 bases, and the junction held 4 bases outside the gene matches. CDR3 size: 13 residues. From germline, CDR1 is SQVTM and CDR2 ANQGSEA. CDR3 bases: TGCAGCGTCCGGGGACAGCTGAACACTGAAGCTTTCTTT. It specifies CSVRGQLNTEAFF.

This clonotype was seen more than once but under ten times. This chain uses TRBV5-1 with TRBJ2-7, with a weak D call TRBD2 (6 bases). Trimming removed 0 bases from V and 2 bases from J, with 12 bases in between. This CDR3 comprises 15 residues. Per the germline V gene, CDR1 is SGHRS and CDR2 is YFSETQ. Written as DNA, the CDR3 is TGCGCCAGCAGCTTGGGCGCTAGCGAGACCTACGAGCAGTACTTC. The encoded protein is CASSLGASETYEQYF.

In this sample, this clonotype turned up a few times. The chain links TRBV20-1 to TRBJ2-5; weak D call: TRBD2 (6 bases). Trimming removed 5 bases at V and 1 base at J, with 11 bases between. Germline CDR1 is DFQATT and CDR2 is SNEGSKA (reference sequence). This CDR3 has 13 amino acids. CDR3 in DNA: TGCAGTGCTGGACCGGGGGTCCAAGAGACCCAGTACTTC. Translating gives CSAGPGVQETQYF.

The chain employs TRBV20-1 and TRBJ1-5, with unresolved D. Trimming pared 4 bases from V and 3 bases from J, leaving 10 bases between. The CDR3 is made up of 13 amino acids. Germline assignment: CDR1 DFQATT and CDR2 SNEGSKA (reference sequence). Here the CDR3 reads CSAMQAFNQPQHF. The CDR3 DNA sequence: TGCAGTGCTATGCAGGCCTTCAATCAGCCCCAGCATTTT.

This clonotype came up a few times. The chain employs TRBV12-3 or TRBV12-4 and TRBJ2-1; a possible D gene is TRBD1 (5 bases). This CDR3 has 13 residues. V lost 4 bases and J lost 6, with 10 bases in between. DNA of the CDR3: TGTGCCAGCAGTTCAAGGGGCCGCAATGAGCAGTTCTTC. Its translation: CASSSRGRNEQFF.

The chain has TRBV5-1 and TRBJ2-3; possible D gene TRBD2, 6 bases. This CDR3 spans 15 amino acids. CDR1 is SGHRS, CDR2 YFSETQ, per germline. V dropped 6 bases and J dropped 2 bases, with 16 bases sitting between them. The CDR3 loop reads CASTGGTDYTDTQYF. The CDR3 DNA follows: TGCGCCAGCACTGGAGGGACGGATTACACAGATACGCAGTATTTT.

This clonotype was recorded at least ten times. The V gene is TRBV27, the J gene TRBJ1-1; D gene unclear. The CDR3 has 13 amino acids. Germline CDR1 reads MNHEY; CDR2 reads SMNVEV (reference sequence). Trimming pared 0 bases from V and 11 bases from J, leaving 13 bases between. In DNA form, the CDR3 reads TGTGCCAGCAGTTTATCTGTGAGGGAATCGGCTTTCTTT. As protein: CASSLSVRESAFF.

The chain has TRBV7-2 and TRBJ1-1, with 8 bases fitting TRBD1. The V gene end was trimmed by 5 bases and the J gene end by 6 bases; junction bases not matched to a gene: 11. The CDR3 sequence is 15 residues long. CDR1 SGHTA and CDR2 FQGNSA come from the germline V gene. This CDR3 reads CASSSRARGLAEAFF. The DNA for the CDR3 is TGTGCCAGCAGCAGTAGGGCCAGGGGGCTCGCTGAAGCTTTCTTT.

Note on this clonotype: One junction end does not reproduce the germline sequence, and a read error may be involved. The chain joins TRBV12-3 or TRBV12-4 to TRBJ2-3, with a weak D call TRBD2 (5 bases). CDR3 length: 13 residues. DNA for the CDR3: TGTGCCAGCAGAGGACTTGGAACAGATGCGCAGTATTTT. Translation: CASRGLGTDAQYF.

This clonotype was seen just once. The V and J genes are TRBV7-2 and TRBJ2-5, with 8 positions matching TRBD2. This CDR3 contains 15 residues. With V trimmed by 0 bases and J by 11 bases, 11 bases remained unmatched. Germline V gene sequence: CDR1 SGHTA, CDR2 FQGNSA. The CDR3 nucleotides read TGTGCCAGCAGCTTAGCTAGCGGGATAAGGAATGAGCAGTACTTC. Translated: CASSLASGIRNEQYF.